A selection of T cell receptor beta chains follows, all from one sample in a study of neurological immune-mediated disorders. TCRdb independently ran MiXCR on the 5' RACE reads; one entry per CDR3 protein. The table lists some 70,000 distinct CDR3 sequences, less than 5.5% of them singletons. The sequenced material came from PBMCs. These receptors all stem from a man aged 30 to 39 with multiple sclerosis. Both conserved end residues are part of each CDR3. The D gene is left open where the match is weak. Clone size is given for some rows only: seen once, a few or many times, or a class if the clone is expanded.

d_gene | j_gene | v_gene | abundance | CDR3aa | CDR3nt
. | TRBJ2-3 | TRBV27 | . | CASSFLGFTDTQYF | TGTGCCAGCAGTTTTTTGGGATTCACAGATACGCAGTATTTT
TRBD1 | TRBJ1-6 | TRBV4-2 | many | CASSQEGQGGWSSPLHF | TGTGCCAGCAGCCAAGAGGGCCAGGGGGGATGGAGTTCACCCCTCCACTTT
. | TRBJ1-1 | TRBV7-2 | many | CASSPGFGRLNTEAFF | TGTGCCAGCAGCCCGGGCTTTGGACGGCTGAACACTGAAGCTTTCTTT
. | TRBJ2-7 | TRBV7-9 | . | CAGEGSSYEQYF | TGTGCCGGAGAGGGGTCCTCCTACGAGCAGTACTTC
. | TRBJ2-1 | TRBV7-9 | few | CASSSPPGTTPYNEQFF | TGTGCCAGCAGCTCTCCTCCGGGGACCACACCCTACAATGAGCAGTTCTTC
. | TRBJ2-2 | TRBV3-1 | many | CASSQLGANTGELFF | TGTGCCAGCAGCCAACTGGGCGCGAACACCGGGGAGCTGTTTTTT
. | TRBJ2-3 | TRBV20-1 | many | CSASFGLSTDTQYF | TGCAGTGCTAGCTTTGGGCTAAGCACAGATACGCAGTATTTT
TRBD2 | TRBJ2-2 | TRBV20-1 | many | CSARLGGGGTGELFF | TGCAGTGCTAGACTCGGGGGGGGTGGCACCGGGGAGCTGTTTTTT
TRBD2 | TRBJ2-1 | TRBV20-1 | medium-sized | CSARGAGADPFSYNEQFF | TGCAGTGCTAGAGGAGCGGGGGCCGACCCCTTCTCCTACAATGAGCAGTTCTTC
. | TRBJ2-1 | TRBV20-1 | few | CSASSYSSYNEQFF | TGCAGTGCTAGTTCCTACAGCTCCTACAATGAGCAGTTCTTC
. | TRBJ1-2 | TRBV7-8 | many | CASSLDRAIYGYTF | TGTGCCAGCAGCTTAGACAGAGCCATCTATGGCTACACCTTC
. | TRBJ1-1 | TRBV12-3/TRBV12-4 | many | CASSPPGGGGTEAFF | TGTGCCAGCAGCCCGCCTGGGGGTGGTGGCACTGAAGCTTTCTTT
TRBD1 | TRBJ1-1 | TRBV5-1 | . | CASSGSRDSRETFF | TGCGCCAGCAGCGGATCCCGGGACAGCCGAGAAACTTTCTTT
TRBD1 | TRBJ1-5 | TRBV20-1 | many | CSTGTGGRPQHF | TGCAGTACCGGGACAGGGGGTCGGCCCCAGCATTTT
. | TRBJ1-5 | TRBV12-3/TRBV12-4 | . | CASSLYFGAGERRQPQHF | TGTGCCAGCAGTTTGTATTTTGGAGCGGGGGAGAGGAGACAGCCCCAGCATTTT
TRBD1 | TRBJ1-1 | TRBV5-1 | . | CASSLGQGAHGTEAFF | TGCGCCAGCAGCTTGGGACAGGGGGCGCATGGCACTGAAGCTTTCTTT